This TCR beta chain was observed in a study of blood T cell repertoires in COVID-19. Study background: Donors in the United States, Italy and Spain gave samples during acute or convalescent COVID-19. Sources were T cells, B-cell-depleted T cells, or PBMCs; the material itself was cDNA or gDNA.

As handled by the study authors: Amplifying reference gene primers gave estimates of nucleated cell counts. Here immunoSEQ multiplex PCR was the method, and the copy in TCRdb shows in-frame clones only, minus some. That table supplies the V and J calls and clone size; D and trimming were determined from the DNA. The table has tens of thousands of clones, approximately 89% seen once. This CDR3 has 19 amino acids. Germline V gene data show CDR1 as LGHDT and CDR2 as YNNKEL (reference sequence). The V and J ends lost 4 bases and 1 base, in that order; junction bases with no gene match: 16. The chain uses TRBV3-1 (or the pseudogene TRBV3-2) and TRBJ2-3; 8 nucleotides match TRBD2. The sequencing input was peripheral blood. This TCR was sampled from a human donor in a cohort sampled during active COVID-19. CDR3 in amino acids: CASSPRGGQRGFRTDTQYF. The CDR3 DNA sequence: TGTGCCAGCAGCCCGCGAGGTGGCCAGCGGGGGTTTCGCACAGATACGCAGTATTTT.